One and the same sample provided the 3 T cell receptor beta chains below, sequenced in a study of T-cell reconstitution after alpha-beta-depleted transplantation in children. TCRbeta library preparation incorporated unique molecular identifiers. TCRdb redid the calling of the PCR reads with MiXCR, one entry per CDR3 protein. The sample lists around 6,700 distinct CDR3 sequences; 16% were seen once. The sequencing used PBMCs, collected before TCRalphabeta/CD19-depleted stem cell transplant. The source is a boy under 10 years old with acute lymphoblastic leukemia, due to receive a stem cell transplant.

By frequency in the sample, this clonotype is medium-sized. The V call is TRBV29-1, the J call TRBJ2-7; unclear D gene. Germline CDR1 and CDR2: SQVTM and ANQGSEA. Trimming took off 0 bases at V and 3 bases at J, with 6 bases between the two ends. The CDR3 has 12 residues. For the CDR3, the DNA is TGCAGCGTTGAAGATCGACTCTACGAGCAGTACTTC. Translating it yields CSVEDRLYEQYF.

The rearrangement uses TRBV11-2 and TRBJ2-2; 8 nucleotides align to TRBD2. The V gene's germline CDR1 is SGHAT and CDR2 FQNNGV. V lost 7 bases, J lost 4 bases, and 17 bases stayed unmatched. The CDR3 has 18 residues. The CDR3 is CASTDQPLGLAGTGELFF. The CDR3 DNA is TGTGCCAGCACCGATCAACCCCTTGGGCTAGCGGGCACCGGGGAGCTGTTTTTT.

This clonotype was picked up a small number of times. Written as DNA, the CDR3 is TGTGCCAGCAGTGAATTAAACGGGCCCGGGAGAGACACTGAAGCTTTCTTT. Its translation is CASSELNGPGRDTEAFF. The chain is built from TRBV6-1 and TRBJ1-1; D remains ambiguous. In germline, CDR1 is MNHNS, CDR2 SASEGT. V lost 2 bases to trimming and J lost 3 bases, with 19 bases between them. The CDR3 length is 17 residues.